This T cell receptor beta chain was identified in a study of shared clonotypes between healthy human individuals. Assay used: immunoSEQ multiplex PCR; TCRdb lists only in-frame clones, some missing. This sample has about 1 million clones, with about 74% found just once. Study-wide points: Between a handful of donors, naive CD4 clonotypes were shared at a level of about 5%. Lower generation probabilities were found for non-shared clonotypes than for those shared by all four donors.

Trimming removed 4 bases from V and 4 bases from J, with 13 bases in between. The length of the CDR3 is 15 residues. The germline V gene has CDR1 SNHLY and CDR2 FYNNEI. As regards this clone: As yet, its antigen is unknown.

The V gene is TRBV2, the J gene TRBJ2-2, with D tentatively TRBD2 (7 bases). The sequence was collected from a man between 18 and 35 years old in good health. The specimen sequenced was memory CD4+ T cells sorted from blood. Described subset: CD45RA-negative fraction. The CDR3 region is CASSVRGAGTGELFF. As DNA, the CDR3 is TGTGCCAGCAGTGTACGGGGGGCGGGCACCGGGGAGCTGTTTTTT. Full variable domain (missing parts from reference TRBV2 and TRBJ2-2): EPEVTQTPSHQVTQMGQEVILRCVPISNHLYFYWYRQILGQKVEFLVSFYNNEISEKSEIFDDQFSVERPDGSNFTLKIRSTKLEDSAMYFCASSVRGAGTGELFFGEGSRLTVL.